This is a list of T cell receptor beta chains from one sample in a study of T cells after yellow fever vaccination. One entry per CDR3 protein results from TCRdb running MiXCR on the 5' RACE reads. Counted here are around 30,000 distinct CDR3 sequences, around 6.7% occurring once; the ten biggest clones make up approximately 23%. The sample was PBMCs, either bulk or a sorted T-cell subset (CD4+, CD8+, memory, or dextramer-sorted; not recorded which), taken on the day of the first yellow fever vaccination. The source of these receptors is a man aged 18 to 29 who received the YFV17D yellow fever vaccine. Each CDR3 is given with its conserved first and last residue. The D gene is left open where the match is weak. Not every row has a clone size; where given, it reads once, few, many or a size class.

abundance: many
d_gene: -
v_gene: TRBV6-4
j_gene: TRBJ2-3
CDR3aa: CASSDGPTDTQYF
CDR3nt: TGTGCCAGCAGTGACGGGCCCACAGATACGCAGTATTTT

abundance: many
d_gene: TRBD1
v_gene: TRBV5-6
j_gene: TRBJ1-5
CDR3aa: CASSVTGTGIQPQHF
CDR3nt: TGTGCCAGCAGCGTAACCGGGACAGGGATTCAGCCCCAGCATTTT

abundance: few
d_gene: -
v_gene: TRBV7-2
j_gene: TRBJ1-2
CDR3aa: CASSLVGGFNNYGYTF
CDR3nt: TGTGCCAGCAGCTTAGTGGGGGGATTTAATAACTATGGCTACACCTTC

abundance: many
d_gene: -
v_gene: TRBV2
j_gene: TRBJ2-7
CDR3aa: CASSLGQLSYEQYF
CDR3nt: TGTGCCAGCAGCCTAGGACAGCTTTCCTACGAGCAGTACTTC

abundance: many
d_gene: TRBD2
v_gene: TRBV6-2/TRBV6-3
j_gene: TRBJ2-1
CDR3aa: CASSTSGGSHEQFF
CDR3nt: TGTGCCAGCAGCACTAGCGGGGGGAGCCATGAGCAGTTCTTC

abundance: many
d_gene: -
v_gene: TRBV11-2
j_gene: TRBJ1-2
CDR3aa: CASRDTSGTTYGYTF
CDR3nt: TGTGCCAGCAGAGACACATCCGGGACAACCTATGGCTACACCTTC

abundance: many
d_gene: TRBD2
v_gene: TRBV7-9
j_gene: TRBJ2-5
CDR3aa: CASSLLPGLAFAETQYF
CDR3nt: TGTGCCAGCAGTTTACTGCCGGGACTAGCTTTCGCTGAGACCCAGTACTTC

abundance: -
d_gene: -
v_gene: TRBV18
j_gene: TRBJ1-3
CDR3aa: CASSPGEGNTIYF
CDR3nt: TGTGCCAGCTCACCAGGGGAAGGAAACACCATATATTTT

abundance: -
d_gene: -
v_gene: TRBV6-1
j_gene: TRBJ2-1
CDR3aa: CASSHRLEPAPEQFF
CDR3nt: TGTGCCAGCAGCCACCGTCTGGAGCCCGCTCCTGAGCAGTTCTTC

abundance: -
d_gene: -
v_gene: TRBV11-2
j_gene: TRBJ2-2
CDR3aa: CASSLDPLGIGAQKRGTGELFF
CDR3nt: TGTGCCAGCAGCTTAGACCCCCTTGGGATAGGAGCCCAGAAAAGAGGCACCGGGGAGCTGTTTTTT

abundance: many
d_gene: -
v_gene: TRBV29-1
j_gene: TRBJ1-1
CDR3aa: CSVGDTEAFF
CDR3nt: TGCAGCGTTGGTGACACTGAAGCTTTCTTT

abundance: few
d_gene: -
v_gene: TRBV18
j_gene: TRBJ2-1
CDR3aa: CASSREGDEQFF
CDR3nt: TGTGCCAGCTCAAGAGAGGGAGATGAGCAGTTCTTC

abundance: many
d_gene: -
v_gene: TRBV27
j_gene: TRBJ2-5
CDR3aa: CASSLSSAAWAQYF
CDR3nt: TGTGCCAGCAGTTTATCGTCTGCCGCATGGGCCCAGTACTTC

abundance: many
d_gene: -
v_gene: TRBV29-1
j_gene: TRBJ1-1
CDR3aa: CSACGGTEAFF
CDR3nt: TGCAGCGCCTGTGGGGGCACTGAAGCTTTCTTT

abundance: few
d_gene: TRBD2
v_gene: TRBV10-3
j_gene: TRBJ2-1
CDR3aa: CGGGSYNEQFF
CDR3nt: TGTGGGGGGGGCTCCTACAATGAGCAGTTCTTC

abundance: -
d_gene: TRBD2
v_gene: TRBV7-2
j_gene: TRBJ2-5
CDR3aa: CASSSAGTQETQYF
CDR3nt: TGTGCCAGCAGCTCAGCGGGGACCCAAGAGACCCAGTACTTC

abundance: many
d_gene: -
v_gene: TRBV20-1
j_gene: TRBJ2-3
CDR3aa: CSARDRRGAGNTQYF
CDR3nt: TGCAGTGCTAGAGATCGCCGAGGGGCCGGCAATACGCAGTATTTT

abundance: many
d_gene: TRBD1
v_gene: TRBV20-1
j_gene: TRBJ2-5
CDR3aa: CSAPSPGTGETQYF
CDR3nt: TGCAGTGCACCAAGCCCAGGGACAGGGGAGACCCAGTACTTC

abundance: few
d_gene: -
v_gene: TRBV4-1
j_gene: TRBJ2-3
CDR3aa: CASSQDRTKIDTQYF
CDR3nt: TGCGCCAGCAGCCAAGATCGAACAAAAATAGATACGCAGTATTTT

abundance: many
d_gene: -
v_gene: TRBV7-2
j_gene: TRBJ1-5
CDR3aa: CASSLDPGRPQHF
CDR3nt: TGTGCCAGCAGCTTAGATCCGGGTCGGCCCCAGCATTTT

abundance: many
d_gene: -
v_gene: TRBV7-2
j_gene: TRBJ1-1
CDR3aa: CASSLTRWSTEAFF
CDR3nt: TGTGCCAGCAGCTTAACGAGGTGGAGCACTGAAGCTTTCTTT

abundance: many
d_gene: TRBD2
v_gene: TRBV6-4
j_gene: TRBJ2-3
CDR3aa: CASSEGAGAADTQYF
CDR3nt: TGTGCCAGCAGTGAAGGAGCGGGGGCCGCAGATACGCAGTATTTT

abundance: many
d_gene: TRBD1
v_gene: TRBV7-9
j_gene: TRBJ2-1
CDR3aa: CASGSGGSYNEQFF
CDR3nt: TGTGCCAGCGGATCAGGGGGCTCCTACAATGAGCAGTTCTTC

abundance: few
d_gene: TRBD2
v_gene: TRBV30
j_gene: TRBJ2-3
CDR3aa: CAWNRAGGLSDTQYF
CDR3nt: TGTGCCTGGAATCGAGCGGGGGGGCTTTCAGATACGCAGTATTTT

abundance: many
d_gene: -
v_gene: TRBV7-9
j_gene: TRBJ1-3
CDR3aa: CASSLMGTVGNTIYF
CDR3nt: TGTGCCAGCAGCTTAATGGGGACTGTTGGAAACACCATATATTTT

abundance: many
d_gene: -
v_gene: TRBV6-1
j_gene: TRBJ2-1
CDR3aa: CASRWGSYNEQFF
CDR3nt: TGTGCCAGCAGATGGGGCTCCTACAATGAGCAGTTCTTC

abundance: many
d_gene: TRBD1
v_gene: TRBV25-1
j_gene: TRBJ1-1
CDR3aa: CASSVQGGNTEAFF
CDR3nt: TGTGCCAGCAGTGTCCAGGGGGGAAACACTGAAGCTTTCTTT

abundance: few
d_gene: TRBD1
v_gene: TRBV4-2
j_gene: TRBJ1-2
CDR3aa: CASSQGGTAYGYTF
CDR3nt: TGTGCCAGCAGCCAGGGCGGGACAGCCTATGGCTACACCTTC

abundance: many
d_gene: -
v_gene: TRBV6-5
j_gene: TRBJ2-7
CDR3aa: CASSYSGAGGVYEQYF
CDR3nt: TGTGCCAGCAGTTACTCCGGAGCGGGTGGGGTGTACGAGCAGTACTTC

abundance: -
d_gene: -
v_gene: TRBV7-2
j_gene: TRBJ1-1
CDR3aa: CASSPQGVGTEAFF
CDR3nt: TGTGCCAGCAGCCCCCAGGGTGTAGGAACTGAAGCTTTCTTT

abundance: many
d_gene: -
v_gene: TRBV4-3
j_gene: TRBJ1-1
CDR3aa: CASSQVNRVHTEAFF
CDR3nt: TGCGCCAGCAGCCAAGTCAACAGGGTACACACTGAAGCTTTCTTT

abundance: many
d_gene: -
v_gene: TRBV19
j_gene: TRBJ2-7
CDR3aa: CASSSYSPGSYEQYF
CDR3nt: TGTGCCAGTAGTTCCTACTCTCCGGGCTCCTACGAGCAGTACTTC

abundance: -
d_gene: -
v_gene: TRBV30
j_gene: TRBJ1-2
CDR3aa: CAWSVFWFGYTF
CDR3nt: TGTGCCTGGAGTGTTTTTTGGTTTGGCTACACCTTC

abundance: -
d_gene: TRBD1
v_gene: TRBV5-1
j_gene: TRBJ2-3
CDR3aa: CASSGMTGTGSSDTQYF
CDR3nt: TGCGCCAGCAGCGGAATGACCGGGACAGGGAGTTCAGATACGCAGTATTTT

abundance: many
d_gene: TRBD2
v_gene: TRBV5-1
j_gene: TRBJ2-3
CDR3aa: CASSFGGAADTQYF
CDR3nt: TGCGCCAGCAGCTTCGGGGGGGCTGCAGATACGCAGTATTTT

abundance: -
d_gene: -
v_gene: TRBV18
j_gene: TRBJ1-3
CDR3aa: CASSPVRAPSSGNTIYF
CDR3nt: TGTGCCAGCTCACCAGTTAGGGCCCCGAGCTCTGGAAACACCATATATTTT

abundance: -
d_gene: -
v_gene: TRBV7-3
j_gene: TRBJ1-2
CDR3aa: CASSGGGHGYTF
CDR3nt: TGTGCCAGCAGCGGCGGGGGTCACGGCTACACCTTC

abundance: medium-sized
d_gene: TRBD2
v_gene: TRBV6-4
j_gene: TRBJ2-1
CDR3aa: CASSDSSGGANEQFF
CDR3nt: TGTGCCAGCAGTGACTCGAGCGGGGGGGCAAATGAGCAGTTCTTC

abundance: -
d_gene: -
v_gene: TRBV4-2
j_gene: TRBJ2-3
CDR3aa: CASTQDARGLEDTQYF
CDR3nt: TGTGCCAGCACCCAAGACGCCCGGGGGCTGGAAGATACGCAGTATTTT

abundance: many
d_gene: -
v_gene: TRBV5-1
j_gene: TRBJ1-1
CDR3aa: CASSRDTEAFF
CDR3nt: TGCGCCAGCAGCCGGGACACTGAAGCTTTCTTT

abundance: many
d_gene: TRBD2
v_gene: TRBV10-3
j_gene: TRBJ2-1
CDR3aa: CAISLRTSGGDNEQFF
CDR3nt: TGTGCCATCAGTCTCCGGACTAGCGGGGGGGACAATGAGCAGTTCTTC